Below are 20 T cell receptor beta chains sequenced from a single sample in a study of Ad26.COV2.S vaccination and SARS-CoV-2 variants. Clones were sequenced by immunoSEQ multiplex PCR, and TCRdb holds only the in-frame ones, with some missing. This sample has roughly 400,000 clones; roughly 91% occur once, and the top ten carry more than 3.5%. Treatment: 15 to 20 received Ad26.COV2.S at low or high dose, single or two shots; 5 received placebo; per-sample allocation not given. Sample collection was performed on day 63 after the first vaccine or placebo injection. The starting material was peripheral blood, obtained in a trial of Ad26.COV2.S vaccine versus placebo. These receptors all come from a person between 18 and 65 years old who received the Ad26.COV2.S COVID-19 vaccine or a placebo.

The rearrangement uses TRBV5-5 and TRBJ2-1; D unclear. Germline V gene sequence: CDR1 SGHKS, CDR2 YYEKEE (reference sequence). This CDR3 comprises 12 residues. V was cut by 4 bases and J by 9 bases, with 11 bases left in between. The CDR3 protein is CASSTEKGEQFF. Written as DNA, the CDR3 is TGTGCCAGCAGCACCGAAAAGGGTGAGCAGTTCTTC.

The genes are TRBV10-3 and TRBJ2-1; 9 nucleotides match TRBD2. This CDR3 spans 14 amino acids. V was pared by 4 bases and J by 6 bases, with 4 bases of the junction left unmatched. Germline assignment: CDR1 ENHRY and CDR2 SYGVKD. The CDR3 region is CAISGLAGSNEQFF. The CDR3 bases are TGTGCCATCAGTGGTCTAGCGGGGTCCAATGAGCAGTTCTTC.

This chain joins TRBV6-1 and TRBJ1-5; no definite D call. V was clipped by 1 base and J by 9 bases, with 13 bases between them. CDR1 is MNHNS and CDR2 is SASEGT in the germline V gene. This CDR3 comprises 14 residues. CDR3 coding DNA: TGTGCCAGCAGTGAAGTTCCCGTGAAGGGGCCCCAGCATTTT. This sequence encodes CASSEVPVKGPQHF.

This clone appeared a single time. V usage is TRBV27 and J usage is TRBJ2-7, with 10 bases fitting TRBD2. This CDR3 has 14 amino acids. Germline CDR1 MNHEY, CDR2 SMNVEV (reference sequence). V lost 6 bases and J lost 4; bases outside the gene matches: 6. CDR3 sequence (DNA): TGTGCCAGCAGACGTAGCGGGGGGCCTTACGAGCAGTACTTC. Its protein is CASRRSGGPYEQYF.

The rearrangement joins TRBV7-3 to TRBJ2-5; D remains unclear. Germline-derived CDR1 and CDR2 are SGHTA and FQGTGA. This CDR3 has 16 residues. Trimming removed 2 bases from V and 2 bases from J, with 15 bases in between. This chain's CDR3 is CASSLYGISHQETQYF. DNA for the CDR3: TGTGCCAGCAGCTTATATGGGATATCTCATCAAGAGACCCAGTACTTC.

This chain connects TRBV7-2 to TRBJ2-5, with D possibly being TRBD1 or TRBD2 (5 bases each). The CDR3 runs 16 residues. The germline V gene has CDR1 SGHTA and CDR2 FQGNSA. Between the trimmed V and J ends, which lost 1 base and 2 bases, there was a span of 14 bases. CDR3 bases: TGTGCCAGCAGCTTAGAGCCGGGACGCCTTCAAGAGACCCAGTACTTC. Encoded protein: CASSLEPGRLQETQYF. Full variable domain (rest looked up from reference TRBV7-2 and TRBJ2-5): GAGVSQSPSNKVTEKGKDVELRCDPISGHTALYWYRQSLGQGLEFLIYFQGNSAPDKSGLPSDRFSAERTGGSVSTLTIQRTQQEDSAVYLCASSLEPGRLQETQYFGPGTRLLVL.

V usage is TRBV12-3 or TRBV12-4 and J usage is TRBJ2-7; 8 bases align to TRBD2. The ends lost 6 bases at V and 5 bases at J; junction bases unmatched: 3. This CDR3 is built from 12 residues. CDR3 in DNA: TGTGCCAGCAGCCCCGGGGGGGACGAGCAGTACTTC. Translation gives CASSPGGDEQYF.

The chain recombines TRBV5-1 with TRBJ1-4, with a weak D call TRBD1 (5 bases). The V and J ends lost 3 bases and 8 bases respectively, with 14 bases between them. CDR3 length: 14 residues. Per the germline V gene, CDR1 is SGHRS and CDR2 is YFSETQ. CDR3 nucleotide sequence: TGCGCCAGCAGCTCGGGGACGGGGAGGGAAAAACTGTTTTTT. Its protein is CASSSGTGREKLFF.

This chain links TRBV12-3 or TRBV12-4 with TRBJ2-1, with D possibly being TRBD2 (5 bases). Deletions cut 3 bases from V and 8 bases from J, with 8 bases between. This CDR3 has 12 residues. CDR3 nucleotide sequence: TGTGCCAGCAGTTTTTTGCGGGATGAGCAGTTCTTC. Its translation is CASSFLRDEQFF.

This clone appeared a single time. CDR3 amino acids: CASKGNQETQYF. The CDR3, as DNA: TGTGCCAGTAAGGGAAACCAAGAGACCCAGTACTTC. V gene TRBV12-3 or TRBV12-4 combines with J gene TRBJ2-5; D is unclear. The CDR3 sequence is 12 residues long. Trimming shortened V by 9 bases and J by 0 bases, and 8 bases separated the two germline ends.

The CDR3 DNA reads TGTGCCAGTAGTCCGGACGGGCTGGGCGACTACAATGAGCAGTTCTTC. Translating it yields CASSPDGLGDYNEQFF. The gene calls are TRBV19 and TRBJ2-1; D is undetermined. Looked up from germline, CDR1 is LNHDA and CDR2 is SQIVND (reference sequence). V was trimmed by 5 bases and J by 3 bases, leaving 17 bases between them. The CDR3 is 16 residues long. Full variable domain (rest looked up from reference TRBV19 and TRBJ2-1): DGGITQSPKYLFRKEGQNVTLSCEQNLNHDAMYWYRQDPGQGLRLIYYSQIVNDFQKGDIAEGYSVSREKKESFPLTVTSAQKNPTAFYLCASSPDGLGDYNEQFFGPGTRLTVL.

The chain has TRBV10-3 and TRBJ1-5, with a tentative D call TRBD1 (5 bases). The CDR3 loop spans 14 amino acids. Trimming took off 3 bases at V and 7 bases at J, with 13 bases between the two ends. The germline gives CDR1 ENHRY, CDR2 SYGVKD. For the CDR3, the DNA is TGTGCCATCAGTGACGACAGTCGGGGGCAGCCCCAGCATTTT. Its protein is CAISDDSRGQPQHF.

This chain connects TRBV9 to TRBJ2-1; 15 nucleotides match TRBD2. Losses at the gene ends were 2 bases for V and 0 bases for J; bases not matched to a gene: 15. There are 22 residues in the CDR3. Germline V gives CDR1 SGDLS, CDR2 YYNGEE. The CDR3 coding sequence is TGTGCCAGCAGCGTGACTCCCACTCCCGGACTAGCGGGAGGGAGCTCCTACAATGAGCAGTTCTTC. Its translation: CASSVTPTPGLAGGSSYNEQFF.

The V and J genes are TRBV3-1 (or the pseudogene TRBV3-2) and TRBJ2-1; D not resolved. V lost 3 bases, J lost 5 bases, and 17 bases lay in between. The CDR3 totals 16 residues. Looked up from germline, CDR1 is LGHDT and CDR2 is YNNKEL (reference sequence). The CDR3 DNA sequence: TGTGCCAGCAGCCATAGGCTGATCCGGAAGGACAATGAGCAGTTCTTC. As protein: CASSHRLIRKDNEQFF.

This chain uses TRBV19 with TRBJ1-1, with D unclear. The germline gives CDR1 LNHDA, CDR2 SQIVND (reference sequence). This CDR3 region has 14 residues. V gave up 1 base and J gave up 1 base, with 7 bases separating them. CDR3 protein: CASSIGQANTEAFF. Written as DNA, the CDR3 is TGTGCCAGTAGTATAGGGCAAGCGAACACTGAAGCTTTCTTT. Full variable domain (missing parts from reference TRBV19 and TRBJ1-1): DGGITQSPKYLFRKEGQNVTLSCEQNLNHDAMYWYRQDPGQGLRLIYYSQIVNDFQKGDIAEGYSVSREKKESFPLTVTSAQKNPTAFYLCASSIGQANTEAFFGQGTRLTVV.

This chain links TRBV28 with TRBJ2-2, with 10 bases lining up with TRBD2. CDR1 and CDR2 from the germline V gene are MDHEN and SYDVKM. The CDR3 length is 15 residues. Trimming removed 4 bases from V and 4 bases from J; junction bases left unmatched: 3. CDR3 residues: CASSSEREGTGELFF. The CDR3 DNA follows: TGTGCCAGCAGTTCCGAGCGGGAGGGCACCGGGGAGCTGTTTTTT.

J is TRBJ1-5 and V is TRBV15; perhaps TRBD1 as D (5 bases). CDR3 size: 16 residues. Germline assignment: CDR1 LNHNV and CDR2 YYDKDF (reference sequence). The germline V and J ends were trimmed by 5 bases and 5 bases, with 19 bases remaining between them. The CDR3 DNA is TGTGCCACCAGCGCTCGAGCCGGGACCGGCGATCAGCCCCAGCATTTT. Amino acids: CATSARAGTGDQPQHF. The whole variable domain, remainder taken from reference TRBV15 and TRBJ1-5, is DAMVIQNPRYQVTQFGKPVTLSCSQTLNHNVMYWYQQKSSQAPKLLFHYYDKDFNNEADTPDNFQSRRPNTSFCFLDIRSPGLGDTAMYLCATSARAGTGDQPQHFGDGTRLSIL.

The chain links TRBV6-6 to TRBJ2-1, with D perhaps TRBD2 (5 bases). CDR3 length: 15 amino acids. CDR1 MNHNY and CDR2 SVGAGI come from the germline V gene (reference sequence). The V gene lost 6 bases and the J gene lost 7 bases, with 19 bases spanning the gap. CDR3 sequence (DNA): TGTGCCAGCAGACCGCTTGACGGGGTTACGAATGAGCAGTTCTTC. Its translation is CASRPLDGVTNEQFF.

V is TRBV28 and J is TRBJ1-5; TRBD1 matches 7 bases. Germline loops: CDR1 MDHEN, CDR2 SYDVKM. The CDR3 length is 15 residues. V was pared by 2 bases and J by 7 bases, with 8 bases of the junction left unmatched. CDR3 sequence reads: CASSLGRGSTQPQHF. DNA for the CDR3: TGTGCCAGCAGTTTAGGCAGGGGGAGTACGCAGCCCCAGCATTTT.

The rearrangement links TRBV6-1 to TRBJ2-7; D is undetermined. Trimming stripped 2 bases from V and 7 bases from J, with 9 bases between. The CDR3 extends over 12 amino acids. Germline assignment: CDR1 MNHNS and CDR2 SASEGT. The CDR3 coding sequence is TGTGCCAGCAGTGAATTCTCTGGGGAGCAGTACTTC. It translates to CASSEFSGEQYF.